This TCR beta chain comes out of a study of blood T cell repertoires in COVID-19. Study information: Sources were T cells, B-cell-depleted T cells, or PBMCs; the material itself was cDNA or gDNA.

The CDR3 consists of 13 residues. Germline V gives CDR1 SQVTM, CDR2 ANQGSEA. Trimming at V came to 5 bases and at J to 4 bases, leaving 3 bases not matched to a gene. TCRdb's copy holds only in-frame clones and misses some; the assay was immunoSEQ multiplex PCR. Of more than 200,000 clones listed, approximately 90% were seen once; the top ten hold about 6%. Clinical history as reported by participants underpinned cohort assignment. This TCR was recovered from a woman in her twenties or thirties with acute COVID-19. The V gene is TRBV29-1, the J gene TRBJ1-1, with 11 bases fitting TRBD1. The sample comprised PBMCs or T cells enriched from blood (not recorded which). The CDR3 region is CSVWTGGITEAFF. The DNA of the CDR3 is TGCAGCGTTTGGACAGGGGGCATCACTGAAGCTTTCTTT.